Sequencing of this T cell receptor (beta chain) was carried out in a study of molecular identifiers for immune sequencing clone quantification. Study as a whole: Within a replicate experiment, RNA obtained from either about 21,000 or 97,000 naive CD8 cells was divided into five aliquots, and four of those aliquots were then sequenced. The study, taken as a whole, reports: Investigators reportedly could detect spiked Jurkat TCR RNA from one cell among one million naive cells.

This CDR3 has 13 amino acids. Germline loops: CDR1 MNHEY, CDR2 SVGEGT. The V gene lost 7 bases and the J gene lost 4 bases, with 11 bases spanning the gap. This clonotype was recorded many times. The target antigen is unknown. In preparing bulk TCR libraries, previously described methods and listed TCR primers were used. TCRdb fed the PCR reads into MiXCR, producing one record per CDR3 protein. The repertoire holds some 8,500 distinct CDR3 sequences, with under 15% as singletons. The sequence derives from a human donor in good health. Some libraries in this study had Jurkat cell RNA spiked in. The sample consisted of naive CD8+ T cells from blood, with Jurkat cell RNA spiked in. Subset reported: FACS-sorted CD8+CD4-CCR7+CD45RA+ naive T cells. The chain links TRBV6-2 or TRBV6-3 to TRBJ2-1, with D possibly TRBD2 on 5 matching bases. The CDR3 sequence: CASNSGYYNEQFF. The CDR3 region has the DNA TGTGCCAGCAACAGCGGATATTACAATGAGCAGTTCTTC.